This T cell receptor (beta chain) was obtained from a study of T cells in Graves' hyperthyroidism and ophthalmopathy. Authors of the study amplified TCR beta CDR3 regions from RNA transcripts. TCR CDR3 underwent first-round RT-PCR with the HTBI primer set. TCRdb independently ran MiXCR on the multiplex PCR reads; one entry per CDR3 protein. This sample has a few hundred thousand distinct CDR3 sequences, with around 42% found just once. Used for diagnoses were clinical symptoms, serum thyroxine and TRAb, thyroid ultrasound and orbital computed tomography. This clonotype was seen at least ten times. Germline lookup yields CDR1 SQVTM and CDR2 ANQGSEA. The V and J ends lost 5 bases and 0 bases respectively, with 14 bases between them. The CDR3 totals 14 residues.

The chain links TRBV29-1 to TRBJ2-7; D unresolved. The TCR originated in a woman between 18 and 29 years old with Graves' hyperthyroidism. Sequenced: peripheral blood or thyroid tissue (not recorded which). The chain's CDR3 is CSVPSDGSSYEQYF. In DNA form, the CDR3 reads TGCAGCGTTCCATCGGACGGCAGCTCCTACGAGCAGTACTTC.